This T cell receptor beta chain is drawn from a study of cytomegalovirus exposure and HLA in healthy donors. Vbeta (60) and Jbeta (13) primers were used in the PCR. Sequenced by immunoSEQ multiplex PCR; TCRdb stores in-frame clones only, minus some. Counted here are about 120,000 clones, over 70% occurring once; the ten biggest clones make up 1.5%. The CDR3 sequence is 15 residues long. V lost 6 bases, J lost 1 base, and 9 bases stayed unmatched. Germline CDR1 is MGHRA and CDR2 is YSYEKL. The chain recombines TRBV4-1 with TRBJ2-7, with 7 nucleotides matching TRBD1. This clonotype was sampled from a woman aged 18-29 years in good health and CMV-seronegative. The sample taken for sequencing was PBMCs. CDR3: CASRPSDRRSYEQYF. In DNA, the CDR3 is TGCGCCAGCAGACCCTCGGACAGGAGATCCTACGAGCAGTACTTC.